The entry that follows covers one T cell receptor beta chain sequence. Its antigen is not identified. The data are from a study of CD8 T cells in ankylosing spondylitis. The V gene end was trimmed by 5 bases and the J gene end by 0 bases; junction bases not matched to a gene: 6. The length of the CDR3 is 14 residues. Per the germline V gene, CDR1 is DFQATT and CDR2 is SNEGSKA (reference sequence). Generation of TCR beta libraries employed quantitative 5'-RACE incorporating molecular barcodes. TCRdb analysed the 5' RACE reads with MiXCR anew, one entry per CDR3 protein. The table includes a few hundred thousand distinct CDR3 sequences, 20% to 25% detected once. The study's findings and limits: Characteristic of ankylosing spondylitis blood, it appeared, was a TCR beta motif comprising roughly eight highly homologous variants. Disease-associated clones were reportedly significantly overrepresented in matched ankylosing spondylitis synovial fluid.

Sequencing used blood, either unsorted or a sorted T cell fraction (not recorded which). J is TRBJ1-1 and V is TRBV20-1; TRBD1 matches at 7 bases. This receptor was obtained from a male donor with ankylosing spondylitis. CDR3 nucleotide sequence: TGCAGTGCTGAATACAGGGGACTGAACACTGAAGCTTTCTTT. The encoded protein is CSAEYRGLNTEAFF.